This TCR beta chain derives from a study of blood T cell repertoires in COVID-19. Authors' methods: Quantification of nucleated cells was approximated via reference gene primer amplification. Repertoires were generated with immunoSEQ multiplex PCR, while TCRdb's copy carries only in-frame clones and drops some. V, J and clone size are those of that table, while D and trimming were read from the DNA. This sample yields about 130,000 clones, of which about 85% are seen a single time; approximately 6.6% belongs to the top ten. This sequence originates from an elderly man with active or convalescent COVID-19. Sequencing used peripheral blood.

The CDR3 DNA follows: TGTGCCAGCAGCCCCGTGTTAGCGGGAACCGAGCAGTACTTC. Translation gives CASSPVLAGTEQYF. J is TRBJ2-7 and V is TRBV9; the match to TRBD2 covers 8 bases. The V gene's germline CDR1 is SGDLS and CDR2 YYNGEE. The CDR3 is made up of 14 amino acids. Trimming removed 4 bases from V and 6 bases from J; junction bases left unmatched: 9.